This T cell receptor (beta chain) was identified in a study of graft-versus-host responses after intestinal transplantation. Study outcomes and limitations: Recipient marrow harbored GvH clones, some of which surfaced first in ileum or blood.

Profiling relied on immunoSEQ multiplex PCR, and the TCRdb table lists in-frame clones only, not all of them. The sample has roughly 90,000 clones; less than 95% are singletons. A note on this clone: The antigen remains undetermined.

Germline V gene lookup returns CDR1 LNHNV and CDR2 YYDKDF (reference sequence). V lost 1 base to trimming and J lost 2 bases, with 14 bases between them. This CDR3 has 16 amino acids. The sequencing here drew on unstimulated CD4+ T cells sorted from spleen or lymph node cells, taken before transplant. The chain is built from TRBV15 and TRBJ2-5; D remains ambiguous. This TCR came from a human donor who was the organ donor for an intestinal transplant. Here the CDR3 DNA reads TGTGCCACCAGCAGAGCTGGAGTAGTAGGTCAAGAGACCCAGTACTTC. Translation: CATSRAGVVGQETQYF.